These 25 T cell receptor beta chains came from one sample sequenced in a study of blood T cell repertoires in COVID-19. Here immunoSEQ multiplex PCR was the method, and the copy in TCRdb shows in-frame clones only, minus some. The sample holds about 220,000 clones; roughly 90% are singletons and the top ten take just over 2.5%. The sequencing input was PBMCs or T cells enriched from blood (not recorded which). The receptors here all came from a woman in her twenties or thirties who had recovered from COVID-19.

As DNA, the CDR3 is TGTGCCAGCACCTACTACAATGAGCAGTTCTTC. Translated, it gives CASTYYNEQFF. This sequence joins TRBV5-6 and TRBJ2-1; D remains ambiguous. V lost 6 bases, J lost 3 bases, and 4 bases lay in between. The CDR3 is made up of 11 amino acids. Germline-derived CDR1 and CDR2 are SGHDT and YYEEEE.

CDR3 loop: CASSQSGTVVNNSPLHF. CDR3 nucleotides: TGCGCCAGCAGCCAATCGGGGACAGTTGTAAATAATTCACCCCTCCACTTT. This chain links TRBV4-1 with TRBJ1-6; 7 bases fit TRBD1. The V gene's germline CDR1 is MGHRA and CDR2 YSYEKL. This CDR3 contains 17 residues. The V gene end was trimmed by 2 bases and the J gene end by 5 bases; junction bases not matched to a gene: 9.

CDR3 amino acids: CSAPVAGFETEAFF. The DNA of the CDR3 is TGCAGCGCCCCGGTGGCAGGTTTTGAGACTGAAGCTTTCTTT. The genes are TRBV29-1 and TRBJ1-1, with no clear D. CDR1 is SQVTM, CDR2 ANQGSEA, per germline. Trimming pared 7 bases from V and 5 bases from J, leaving 20 bases between. There are 14 residues in the CDR3.

In this sample, this clone turned up a few times. V is TRBV4-3 and J is TRBJ1-1; D is unclear. Germline V gene lookup returns CDR1 LGHNA and CDR2 YSLEER. The V end lost 0 bases, the J end lost 0 bases, and 20 bases lay between the germline ends. The CDR3 runs to 19 residues. CDR3: CASSQDWPPTGSLNTEAFF. CDR3 coding DNA: TGCGCCAGCAGCCAAGATTGGCCTCCCACGGGGAGCTTGAACACTGAAGCTTTCTTT.

The chain recombines TRBV4-3 with TRBJ1-4; D call uncertain. The CDR3 sequence is 15 residues long. Looked up from germline, CDR1 is LGHNA and CDR2 is YSLEER. V was clipped by 0 bases and J by 7 bases, with 12 bases between them. The CDR3 nucleotides read TGCGCCAGCAGCCAAGAACGGCAGGTCGGTGAAAAACTGTTTTTT. The encoded protein is CASSQERQVGEKLFF.

The gene calls are TRBV7-2 and TRBJ2-5; 8 nucleotides agree with TRBD1. Looked up from germline, CDR1 is SGHTA and CDR2 is FQGNSA. The CDR3 is made up of 15 amino acids. The V gene end was trimmed by 7 bases and the J gene end by 5 bases; junction bases not matched to a gene: 12. CDR3 loop: CASNPGGQGGETQYF. CDR3 sequence (DNA): TGTGCCAGCAACCCTGGAGGACAGGGTGGGGAGACCCAGTACTTC.

This sequence joins TRBV2 and TRBJ2-4; possible D gene TRBD2, 5 bases. Germline CDR1 and CDR2: SNHLY and FYNNEI. This CDR3 is built from 16 residues. V was trimmed by 6 bases and J by 1 base, leaving 16 bases between them. The CDR3 is CASRSGMSAAKNIQYF. The CDR3 nucleotides are TGTGCCAGCAGGAGCGGTATGAGCGCTGCCAAAAACATTCAGTACTTC.

The rearrangement uses TRBV6-1 and TRBJ2-1; 12 bases align to TRBD2. The V gene's germline CDR1 is MNHNS and CDR2 SASEGT. The CDR3 totals 15 residues. V lost 0 bases, J lost 6 bases, and 0 bases stayed unmatched. The CDR3: CASSEATSGGNEQFF. In DNA form, the CDR3 reads TGTGCCAGCAGTGAAGCGACTAGCGGGGGCAATGAGCAGTTCTTC.

The chain couples TRBV19 to TRBJ2-3; D is perhaps TRBD2 (6 bases). Trimming left V 6 bases short and J 3 bases short, with 19 bases between. Germline CDR1 is LNHDA and CDR2 is SQIVND (reference sequence). CDR3 size: 16 residues. The CDR3 coding sequence is TGTGCCAGTAGGGTTATCAGGGCCGGGGGTACAGATACGCAGTATTTT. Translation: CASRVIRAGGTDTQYF.

This chain joins TRBV6-5 and TRBJ2-5; D not certain. Trimming left V 5 bases short and J 5 bases short, with 12 bases between. Germline loops: CDR1 MNHEY, CDR2 SVGAGI. The CDR3 covers 13 residues. DNA of the CDR3: TGTGCCAGCAGTACTCCTATTTTGGAGACCCAGTACTTC. Amino acids: CASSTPILETQYF.

The chain couples TRBV29-1 to TRBJ1-6; perhaps TRBD1 as D (5 bases). CDR1 is SQVTM and CDR2 is ANQGSEA in the germline V gene. The CDR3 is 13 residues long. The ends were cut back, 5 bases at V and 4 bases at J, with 9 bases in the middle. The CDR3 region has the DNA TGCAGCGTTTCTGGGGGGTATAATTCACCCCTCCACTTT. It encodes CSVSGGYNSPLHF.

The gene calls are TRBV19 and TRBJ1-3; TRBD1 matches at 8 bases. Germline lookup yields CDR1 LNHDA and CDR2 SQIVND (reference sequence). The CDR3 consists of 16 residues. With 9 bases clipped from V and 0 bases from J, the junction kept 10 bases outside the gene matches. CDR3 in DNA: TGTGCCAGCGGCCTTGGACAGGGAAACTCTGGAAACACCATATATTTT. Encoded protein: CASGLGQGNSGNTIYF.

The chain couples TRBV2 to TRBJ2-7; 9 bases are a match to TRBD1. Germline lookup yields CDR1 SNHLY and CDR2 FYNNEI. CDR3 size: 14 residues. Losses at the gene ends were 6 bases for V and 3 bases for J; bases not matched to a gene: 6. The CDR3 coding sequence is TGTGCCAGCAGGAGACAGGGGGGATTCTACGAGCAGTACTTC. Translation: CASRRQGGFYEQYF.

V usage is TRBV7-8 and J usage is TRBJ2-1; D perhaps matches TRBD1 (6 bases). Germline V gene sequence: CDR1 SGHVS, CDR2 FQNEAQ. V was cut by 1 base and J by 6 bases, with 13 bases left in between. There are 15 residues in the CDR3. CDR3 amino acids: CASSLDRAGFNEQFF. The CDR3 DNA reads as TGTGCCAGCAGCTTAGACAGGGCCGGATTCAATGAGCAGTTCTTC.

The chain couples TRBV2 to TRBJ1-1; 7 bases match TRBD1. V shed 6 bases, J shed 4 bases, and the junction held 11 bases outside the gene matches. CDR1 and CDR2 from the germline V gene are SNHLY and FYNNEI. CDR3 length equals 15 residues. Here the CDR3 reads CASRESNRGSTEAFF. CDR3 coding DNA: TGTGCCAGCAGAGAAAGTAACAGGGGATCCACTGAAGCTTTCTTT. Full variable domain (missing parts from reference TRBV2 and TRBJ1-1): EPEVTQTPSHQVTQMGQEVILRCVPISNHLYFYWYRQILGQKVEFLVSFYNNEISEKSEIFDDQFSVERPDGSNFTLKIRSTKLEDSAMYFCASRESNRGSTEAFFGQGTRLTVV.

This clone was seen at least ten times. The V and J genes are TRBV24-1 and TRBJ1-2, with TRBD1 matching 7 bases. V gave up 6 bases and J gave up 8 bases; unmatched junction bases: 8. Germline loops: CDR1 KGHDR, CDR2 SFDVKD. The CDR3 loop spans 13 amino acids. DNA of the CDR3: TGTGCCACCAGTCAGGGGGAGCGTCGGGGCTACACCTTC. Protein product: CATSQGERRGYTF.

This clone occurred once. V and J are TRBV9 and TRBJ2-7; D is perhaps TRBD1 (6 bases). Germline values: CDR1 SGDLS, CDR2 YYNGEE. The CDR3 sequence is 15 residues long. Trimming shortened V by 0 bases and J by 3 bases, and 13 bases separated the two germline ends. The CDR3 sequence: CASSVGAADSYEQYF. Written as DNA, the CDR3 is TGTGCCAGCAGCGTAGGAGCAGCGGACAGCTACGAGCAGTACTTC.

This clone occurred a few times. This sequence joins TRBV11-3 and TRBJ1-1; 8 nucleotides match TRBD1. Per the germline V gene, CDR1 is SGHNT and CDR2 is YENEEA. The CDR3 length is 13 residues. Trimming at V came to 4 bases and at J to 7 bases, leaving 5 bases not matched to a gene. The CDR3 spells CASSSGQGGEAFF. The CDR3 coding sequence is TGTGCCAGCAGCTCAGGACAGGGAGGTGAAGCTTTCTTT.

Comments on this clone: The conserved phenylalanine or tryptophan is not found at the CDR3 terminus, so this likely reflects a read error. The chain is built from TRBV19 and TRBJ1-2, with 7 bases that match TRBD1. CDR3 length: 13 amino acids. V shed 6 bases and J 2 bases; nucleotides not matched to a gene: 3. Per the germline V gene, CDR1 is LNHDA and CDR2 is SQIVND (reference sequence). The CDR3 protein is CASSTGVNYGYTL. In DNA, the CDR3 is TGTGCCAGTAGCACAGGGGTCAACTATGGCTACACCCTC.

This clone appeared once. The genes are TRBV11-2 and TRBJ1-1; tentatively, D is TRBD1 (5 bases). CDR3 length: 14 residues. Per the germline V gene, CDR1 is SGHAT and CDR2 is FQNNGV. Trimming took off 5 bases at V and 6 bases at J, with 16 bases between the two ends. The CDR3 DNA reads TGTGCCAGCAGCCCTACAGGTCGGGGGGCTGAAGCTTTCTTT. Translated, it gives CASSPTGRGAEAFF.

The CDR3 sequence: CASSISGSYNSPLHF. In nucleotides, the CDR3 is TGTGCCAGCTCTATTTCAGGCTCCTATAATTCACCCCTCCACTTT. V gene TRBV27 combines with J gene TRBJ1-6; D is unclear. Germline values: CDR1 MNHEY, CDR2 SMNVEV (reference sequence). Between the trimmed V and J ends, which lost 8 bases and 0 bases, there was a span of 11 bases. This CDR3 is 15 amino acids long.

V gene TRBV7-5 combines with J gene TRBJ2-1; TRBD2 was called by the table and not checked on the DNA. TRBV7-5 is flagged as a pseudogene. CDR3 length: 17 amino acids. The CDR3 protein is CVRSSRTSGSSYNEQFF. The CDR3 DNA follows: TGTGTCAGAAGCTCGCGGACTAGCGGGAGCTCCTACAATGAGCAGTTCTTC.

Comments on this clone: The junction departs from the called germline gene at one end, perhaps through a read error. V and J are TRBV2 and TRBJ2-5; D tentatively reads TRBD1 or TRBD2 (5 bases each). There are 13 residues in the CDR3. Germline assignment: CDR1 SNHLY and CDR2 FYNNEI. The CDR3 loop is CASREEGFETQYF. The DNA for the CDR3 is TGTGCCAGCAGGGAAGAGGGGTTTGAGACCCAGTACTTC.

The V call is TRBV19, the J call TRBJ1-5; possibly TRBD1 for D (6 bases). The CDR3 runs 16 residues. CDR1 and CDR2 (germline): LNHDA, SQIVND (reference sequence). Trimming removed 7 bases at V and 5 bases at J, with 21 bases between. The chain's CDR3 is CASTRWAGDGDQPQHF. The CDR3 DNA reads as TGTGCCAGTACCCGATGGGCAGGGGATGGGGATCAGCCCCAGCATTTT. Full variable domain (missing parts from reference TRBV19 and TRBJ1-5): DGGITQSPKYLFRKEGQNVTLSCEQNLNHDAMYWYRQDPGQGLRLIYYSQIVNDFQKGDIAEGYSVSREKKESFPLTVTSAQKNPTAFYLCASTRWAGDGDQPQHFGDGTRLSIL.

V gene TRBV5-4 combines with J gene TRBJ1-4; a weak D match, TRBD1 (6 bases). Germline-derived CDR1 and CDR2 are SGHNT and YYREEE (reference sequence). The CDR3 contains 15 residues. The V end lost 0 bases, the J end lost 5 bases, and 11 bases lay between the germline ends. Here the CDR3 reads CASSLGSGENEKLFF. CDR3 coding DNA: TGTGCCAGCAGCTTGGGTTCAGGGGAAAATGAAAAACTGTTTTTT. Together with reference TRBV5-4 and TRBJ1-4, the CDR3 gives the full variable domain: ETGVTQSPTHLIKTRGQQVTLRCSSQSGHNTVSWYQQALGQGPQFIFQYYREEENGRGNFPPRFSGLQFPNYSSELNVNALELDDSALYLCASSLGSGENEKLFFGSGTQLSVL.